This TCR beta chain emerged from a study of high-grade serous ovarian cancer treatment subgroups. Study information: Mean per sample: approximately 13,000 reads, about 6,900 unique TCR beta rearrangements.

The tumor samples were collected prior to definitive surgery or chemotherapy. Details on this clone: Its target is not known.

V shed 5 bases and J shed 4 bases, with 11 bases lying between them. This CDR3 is 13 amino acids long. Germline V gene data show CDR1 as WNHNN and CDR2 as SYGVQD (reference sequence). The table came from immunoSEQ multiplex PCR; TCRdb's copy has only in-frame clones and leaves some out. The sample shows roughly 5,300 clones, about 74% of them seen only once. Study outcomes and limitations: TCR relatedness rose with neoantigen level and trended with mutation load. Repertoire similarity ranged about 0.1 to 0.79 between tumors of one patient.

This chain uses TRBV10-1 with TRBJ1-1; tentative D call: TRBD1 (6 bases). The clonotype was recovered from a human patient with high-grade serous ovarian cancer. Sample: tumor tissue. CDR3 region: CASSQTGFTEAFF. DNA for the CDR3: TGCGCCAGCAGTCAGACAGGTTTCACTGAAGCTTTCTTT.